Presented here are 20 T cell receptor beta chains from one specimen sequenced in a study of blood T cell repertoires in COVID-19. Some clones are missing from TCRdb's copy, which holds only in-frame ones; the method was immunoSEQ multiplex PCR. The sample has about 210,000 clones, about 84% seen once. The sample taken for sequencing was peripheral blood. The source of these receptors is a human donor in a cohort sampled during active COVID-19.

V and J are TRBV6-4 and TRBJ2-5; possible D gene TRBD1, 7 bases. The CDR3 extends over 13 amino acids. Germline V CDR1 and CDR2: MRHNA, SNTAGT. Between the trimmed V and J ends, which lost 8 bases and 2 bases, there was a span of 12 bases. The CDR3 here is CASARGAQETQYF. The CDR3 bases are TGTGCCAGCGCCAGGGGGGCTCAAGAGACCCAGTACTTC.

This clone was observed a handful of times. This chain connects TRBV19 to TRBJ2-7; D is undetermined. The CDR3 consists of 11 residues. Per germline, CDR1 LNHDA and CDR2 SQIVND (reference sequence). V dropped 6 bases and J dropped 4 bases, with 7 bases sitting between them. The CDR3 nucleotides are TGTGCCAGTAGATCAGGTTACGAGCAGTACTTC. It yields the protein CASRSGYEQYF. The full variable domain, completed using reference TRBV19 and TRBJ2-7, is DGGITQSPKYLFRKEGQNVTLSCEQNLNHDAMYWYRQDPGQGLRLIYYSQIVNDFQKGDIAEGYSVSREKKESFPLTVTSAQKNPTAFYLCASRSGYEQYFGPGTRLTVT.

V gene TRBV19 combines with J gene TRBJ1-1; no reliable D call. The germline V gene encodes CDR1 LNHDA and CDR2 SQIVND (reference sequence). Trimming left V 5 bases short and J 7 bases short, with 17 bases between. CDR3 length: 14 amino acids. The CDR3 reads CASSPSEREGEAFF. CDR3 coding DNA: TGTGCCAGTAGTCCGTCCGAGAGGGAGGGTGAAGCTTTCTTT.

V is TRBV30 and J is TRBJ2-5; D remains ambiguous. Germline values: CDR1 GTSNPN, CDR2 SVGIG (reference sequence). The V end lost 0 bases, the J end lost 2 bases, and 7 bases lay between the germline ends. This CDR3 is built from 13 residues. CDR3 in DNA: TGTGCCTGGAGTGTAACTACACAAGAGACCCAGTACTTC. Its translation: CAWSVTTQETQYF.

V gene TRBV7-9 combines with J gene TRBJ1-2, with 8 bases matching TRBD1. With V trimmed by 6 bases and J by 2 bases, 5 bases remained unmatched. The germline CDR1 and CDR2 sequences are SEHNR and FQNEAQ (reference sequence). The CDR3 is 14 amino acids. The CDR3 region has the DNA TGTGCCAGCAGACCGACAGGGGCCAACTATGGCTACACCTTC. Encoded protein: CASRPTGANYGYTF.

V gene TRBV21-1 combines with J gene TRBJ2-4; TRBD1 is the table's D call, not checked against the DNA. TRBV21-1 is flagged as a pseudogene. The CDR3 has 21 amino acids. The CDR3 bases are TGTGCCAGCAGCAAAGTAACGAGGGGGACAGGGAGAGTCTTAGCCAAAAACATTCAGTACTTC. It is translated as CASSKVTRGTGRVLAKNIQYF.

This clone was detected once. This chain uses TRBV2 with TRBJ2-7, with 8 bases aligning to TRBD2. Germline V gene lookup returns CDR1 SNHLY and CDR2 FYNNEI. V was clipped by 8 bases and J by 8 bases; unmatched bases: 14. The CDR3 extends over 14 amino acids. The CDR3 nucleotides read TGTGCCAGCGGATCCGGGACTAGTCGGGGAAAGCAGTACTTC. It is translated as CASGSGTSRGKQYF. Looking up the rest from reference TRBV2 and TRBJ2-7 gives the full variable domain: EPEVTQTPSHQVTQMGQEVILRCVPISNHLYFYWYRQILGQKVEFLVSFYNNEISEKSEIFDDQFSVERPDGSNFTLKIRSTKLEDSAMYFCASGSGTSRGKQYFGPGTRLTVT.

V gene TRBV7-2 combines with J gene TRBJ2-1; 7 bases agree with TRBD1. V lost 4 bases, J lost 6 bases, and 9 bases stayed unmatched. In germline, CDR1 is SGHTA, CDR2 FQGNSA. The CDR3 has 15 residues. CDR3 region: CASSSDRALVNEQFF. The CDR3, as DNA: TGTGCCAGCAGCTCCGACAGGGCGTTAGTCAATGAGCAGTTCTTC.

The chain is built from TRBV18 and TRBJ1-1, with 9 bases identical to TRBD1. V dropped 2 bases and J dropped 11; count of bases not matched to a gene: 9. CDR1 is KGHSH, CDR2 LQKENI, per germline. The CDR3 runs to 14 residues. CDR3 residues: CASSPTQDRGDAFF. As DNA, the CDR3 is TGTGCCAGCTCACCAACGCAGGACAGGGGCGACGCTTTCTTT.

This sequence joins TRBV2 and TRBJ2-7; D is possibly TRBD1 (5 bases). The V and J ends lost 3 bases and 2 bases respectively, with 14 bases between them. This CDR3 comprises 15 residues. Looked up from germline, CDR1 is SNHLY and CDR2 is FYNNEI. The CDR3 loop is CASSEGPQAPYEQYF. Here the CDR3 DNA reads TGTGCCAGCAGTGAGGGGCCTCAAGCGCCCTACGAGCAGTACTTC.

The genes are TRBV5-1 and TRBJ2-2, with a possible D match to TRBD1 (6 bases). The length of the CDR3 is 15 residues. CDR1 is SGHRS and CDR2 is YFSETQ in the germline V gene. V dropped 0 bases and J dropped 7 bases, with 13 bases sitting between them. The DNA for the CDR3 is TGCGCCAGCAGCTTGGGTGTAGGGGGAGACGGGGAGCTGTTTTTT. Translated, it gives CASSLGVGGDGELFF. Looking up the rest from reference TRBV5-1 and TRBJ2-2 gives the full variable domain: KAGVTQTPRYLIKTRGQQVTLSCSPISGHRSVSWYQQTPGQGLQFLFEYFSETQRNKGNFPGRFSGRQFSNSRSEMNVSTLELGDSALYLCASSLGVGGDGELFFGEGSRLTVL.

The CDR3 reads CASSRGGNTGELFF. The CDR3, as DNA: TGCGCCAGCAGTCGTGGAGGGAACACCGGGGAGCTGTTTTTT. The rearrangement uses TRBV4-1 and TRBJ2-2; the D gene is possibly TRBD2 (5 bases). The V end was cut by 6 bases, the J end by 1 base, with 9 bases between. Germline V gene sequence: CDR1 MGHRA, CDR2 YSYEKL. The CDR3 length is 14 residues.

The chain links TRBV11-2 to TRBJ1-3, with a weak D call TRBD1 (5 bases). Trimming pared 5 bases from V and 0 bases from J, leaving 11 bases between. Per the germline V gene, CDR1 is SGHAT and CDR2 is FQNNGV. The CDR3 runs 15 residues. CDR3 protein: CASSLGTISGNTIYF. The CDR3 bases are TGTGCCAGCAGCCTCGGGACTATCTCTGGAAACACCATATATTTT.

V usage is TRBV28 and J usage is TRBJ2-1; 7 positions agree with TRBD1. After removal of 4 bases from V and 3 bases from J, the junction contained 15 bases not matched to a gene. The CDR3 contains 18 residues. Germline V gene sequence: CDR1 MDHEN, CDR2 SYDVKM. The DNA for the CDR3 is TGTGCCAGCAGTTCCGTCGGACGGTGGGGGACAGTCTACAATGAGCAGTTCTTC. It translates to CASSSVGRWGTVYNEQFF.

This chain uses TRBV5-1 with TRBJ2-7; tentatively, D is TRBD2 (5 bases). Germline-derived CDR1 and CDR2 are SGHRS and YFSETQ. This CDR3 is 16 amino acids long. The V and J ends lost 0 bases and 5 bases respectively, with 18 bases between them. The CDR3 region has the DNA TGCGCCAGCAGCTTGGCTTTGGATAGTAGCGTAAACGAGCAGTACTTC. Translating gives CASSLALDSSVNEQYF.

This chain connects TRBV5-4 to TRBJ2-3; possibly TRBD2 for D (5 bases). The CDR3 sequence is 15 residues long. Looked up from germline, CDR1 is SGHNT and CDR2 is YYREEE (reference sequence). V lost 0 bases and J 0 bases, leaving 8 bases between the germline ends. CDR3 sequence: CASSLDSGSTDTQYF. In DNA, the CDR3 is TGTGCCAGCAGCTTGGATTCGGGGAGCACAGATACGCAGTATTTT.

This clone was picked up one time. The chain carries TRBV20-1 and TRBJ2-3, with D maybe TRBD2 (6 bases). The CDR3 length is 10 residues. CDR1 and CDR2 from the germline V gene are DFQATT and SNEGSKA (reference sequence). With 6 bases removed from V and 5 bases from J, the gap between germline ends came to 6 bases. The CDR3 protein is CSAGGDTQYF. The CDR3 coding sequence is TGCAGTGCCGGGGGAGATACGCAGTATTTT.

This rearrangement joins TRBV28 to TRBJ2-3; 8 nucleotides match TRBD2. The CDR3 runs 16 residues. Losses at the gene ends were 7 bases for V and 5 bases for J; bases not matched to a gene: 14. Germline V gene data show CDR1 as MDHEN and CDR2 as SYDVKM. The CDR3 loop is CASTLSGGGPGDTQYF. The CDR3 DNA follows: TGTGCCAGCACCCTCTCCGGCGGGGGGCCTGGAGATACGCAGTATTTT.

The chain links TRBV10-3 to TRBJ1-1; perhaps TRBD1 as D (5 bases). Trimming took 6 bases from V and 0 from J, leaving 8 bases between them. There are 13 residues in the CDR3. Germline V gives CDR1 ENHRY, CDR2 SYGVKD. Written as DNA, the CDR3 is TGTGCCATCAGGGAGACAGTGAACACTGAAGCTTTCTTT. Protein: CAIRETVNTEAFF.

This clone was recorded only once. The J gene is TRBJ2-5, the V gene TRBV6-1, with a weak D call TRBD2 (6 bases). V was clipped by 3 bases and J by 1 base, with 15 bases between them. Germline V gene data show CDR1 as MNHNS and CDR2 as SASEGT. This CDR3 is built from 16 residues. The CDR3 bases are TGTGCCAGCAGTGACTTGATGCGGGAAAGCCAAGAGACCCAGTACTTC. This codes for CASSDLMRESQETQYF.